This entry concerns a single TCR beta chain. This entry belongs to a study of blood T cell repertoires in COVID-19. Study details: COVID-19 samples collected from the United States, Italy and Spain covered acute and convalescent phases.

The V end lost 2 bases, the J end lost 0 bases, and 8 bases lay between the germline ends. Germline V gene lookup returns CDR1 LNHDA and CDR2 SQIVND (reference sequence). CDR3 length: 15 amino acids. Clones were read by immunoSEQ multiplex PCR, and TCRdb kept only the in-frame ones, dropping some. In the table there are approximately 250,000 clones, 88% of which are singletons. In terms of age and location, participants ranged from roughly 18 to 90 years and lived in around 22 US areas. Symptom resolution, clearance, or two negative PCRs marked donors in Cohort 3 as recovered. The clonotype was recovered from a woman aged 30 to 39 who had recovered from COVID-19. Sequenced input: PBMCs or T cells enriched from blood (not recorded which). V is TRBV19 and J is TRBJ1-5; D unresolved. The CDR3 region has the DNA TGTGCCAGTAGTATAACCGGTGATAGCAATCAGCCCCAGCATTTT. Its translation is CASSITGDSNQPQHF.